Listed below are T cell receptor beta chains from one sample, sequenced in a study of blood T cells in healthy people across ages. TCRdb re-called the 5' RACE reads with MiXCR, one entry per CDR3 protein. The table lists approximately 1,000,000 distinct CDR3 sequences, less than 50% of them singletons. The sequencing input was blood. These receptors all come from a woman aged 55-69 years in good health. Both conserved end residues are part of each CDR3. D genes are given only for firm matches. For some rows the clone size is stated as once, few or many, or as a class when expanded; others skip it.

TRBJ2-1 TRBD2 many TRBV29-1 TGCAGCGTTGTGGGACTAGCTGCCAGTGAGCAGTTCTTC CSVVGLAASEQFF
TRBJ2-7 NA NA TRBV7-9 TGTGCCAGCAGCCCCTACAGGGTCCGAACTAGCGAGCAGTACTTC CASSPYRVRTSEQYF
TRBJ2-7 NA NA TRBV20-1 TGCAGTGCTAGAGGGGGACGAACCTACGAGCAGTACTTC CSARGGRTYEQYF
TRBJ2-7 TRBD2 few TRBV20-1 TGCAGTGCTGCCGGGACTAGCGGGAGTGGCAGCTACGAGCAGTACTTC CSAAGTSGSGSYEQYF
TRBJ2-1 TRBD2 few TRBV4-1 TGCGCCAGCAGCCTTTCTGGGTCGGGGACTAGCGGGAGAAGCGAGCAGTTCTTC CASSLSGSGTSGRSEQFF
TRBJ1-1 TRBD1 NA TRBV29-1 TGCAGCGTCCAAAGGGGGACACAGGGGCCGAACACTGAAGCTTTCTTT CSVQRGTQGPNTEAFF
TRBJ2-7 TRBD2 NA TRBV4-2 TGTGCCAGCAGCCAAGATCTTAGCGGGTACGAGCAGTACTTC CASSQDLSGYEQYF
TRBJ2-5 NA NA TRBV5-1 TGCGCCAGCTCCGGGAGCTCCTCGGGAGAGACCCAGTACTTC CASSGSSSGETQYF
TRBJ2-5 NA many TRBV29-1 TGCAGCGTTGAAGTACTTGGTGGGACGTTCCGAGAGACCCAGTACTTC CSVEVLGGTFRETQYF
TRBJ2-7 NA NA TRBV2 TGTGCCAGCTGGACTCCCTCGATCGGGGAGACCCTGTACTTC CASWTPSIGETLYF
TRBJ2-3 TRBD2 NA TRBV4-1 TGCGCCAGCAGCCACCTTCTAGCGGGAGTTGGGGATGCGCAGTATTTT CASSHLLAGVGDAQYF
TRBJ1-2 TRBD1 few TRBV6-2/TRBV6-3 TGTGCAACCAAAAGGACAGGGGACTATGGCTACACCTTC CATKRTGDYGYTF
TRBJ2-3 NA few TRBV11-2 TGTGCCAGCAGCTTAGTCGGGAAAACCACAGATACGCAGTATTTT CASSLVGKTTDTQYF
TRBJ2-5 NA few TRBV10-1 TGCGCCAGCAGTGACGGGGGACCCCAAGAGACCCAGTACTTC CASSDGGPQETQYF
TRBJ2-1 NA NA TRBV27 TGTGCCAGCAGAGAGGCGCCCTACAATGAGCAGTTCTTC CASREAPYNEQFF
TRBJ2-3 TRBD2 NA TRBV12-3/TRBV12-4 TGTGCCAGCATTCCGGGACTAGCGGGGGTCACAGATACGCAGTATTTT CASIPGLAGVTDTQYF
TRBJ2-5 TRBD2 many TRBV12-3/TRBV12-4 TGTGCCAGCAGTTTCCGGACTAGTCAAGAGACCCAGTACTTC CASSFRTSQETQYF
TRBJ1-2 NA NA TRBV20-1 TGCAGTGCGGACATTGGGGGGCGCATTAACTATGGCTACACCTTC CSADIGGRINYGYTF
TRBJ2-5 NA NA TRBV5-1 TGCGCCAGCAGCGGAGCAGGGGTCGGAGGAGAGACCCAGTACTTC CASSGAGVGGETQYF
TRBJ2-3 TRBD2 NA TRBV7-8 TGTGCAAGTCTAGCGGGTACGCCCTCGCGGGGCACAGATACGCAGTATTTT CASLAGTPSRGTDTQYF
TRBJ2-3 TRBD1 few TRBV18 TGTGCCAGCTCCCCGGACAGGGTGGACACAGATACGCAGTATTTT CASSPDRVDTDTQYF
TRBJ2-1 TRBD1 NA TRBV4-1 TGCGCCAGCAGCCAAGACAGGGACAGCACCTACAATGAGCAGTTCTTC CASSQDRDSTYNEQFF
TRBJ2-3 NA NA TRBV27 TGTGCCAGCAGTTTATCGACGGGCCATAGGGCAGATACGCAGTATTTT CASSLSTGHRADTQYF
TRBJ2-3 NA few TRBV10-1 TGCGCCAGCAGTGAGTTGGTAGGGTCAGGCACAGATACGCAGTATTTT CASSELVGSGTDTQYF
TRBJ2-5 TRBD2 many TRBV7-2 TGTGCCAGCAGGGAGTGGCGGGAGGAATCGAAGGAGACCCAGTACTTC CASREWREESKETQYF
TRBJ1-1 TRBD1 NA TRBV6-5 TGTGCCAGCAGGGGGACAGGGGTCCCCCCGCGGGCTTTCTTT CASRGTGVPPRAFF
TRBJ2-7 TRBD1 few TRBV6-5 TGTGCCAGCAGTTACGAGGGGACAGGCTCCTACGAGCAGTACTTC CASSYEGTGSYEQYF
TRBJ2-1 NA NA TRBV29-1 TGCAGCGTTGACGCCAAAAGGGGGAATGAGCAGTTCTTC CSVDAKRGNEQFF
TRBJ2-1 TRBD2 NA TRBV28 TGTGCCAGCAGTTTAGCATTCCCAGCGGGAGGGCCCTACAATGAGCAGTTCTTC CASSLAFPAGGPYNEQFF
TRBJ1-1 NA few TRBV3-1 TGTGCCAGCAGCCAATCTCCAGGGTTTCGGGTGAACACTGAAGCTTTCTTT CASSQSPGFRVNTEAFF
TRBJ2-5 TRBD2 NA TRBV12-3/TRBV12-4 TGTGCCAGCAGTTTAGAGGCTAGCGGGCAGCAAGAGACCCAGTACTTC CASSLEASGQQETQYF
TRBJ2-3 TRBD1 few TRBV6-5 TGTGCCAGCAGTTACCTAGGGACAGGGCAGGCAGATACGCAGTATTTT CASSYLGTGQADTQYF
TRBJ2-3 TRBD2 many TRBV20-1 TGCAGTGCTAAGTGGAGCGGGGCAGATACGCAGTATTTT CSAKWSGADTQYF
TRBJ2-7 NA NA TRBV7-3 TGTGCCAGCAGCCCAAATTCCCACGAGCAGTACTTC CASSPNSHEQYF
TRBJ2-7 TRBD2 NA TRBV6-6 TGTGCCAGTTCCCGGGAGGCCGCCTACGAGCAGTACTTC CASSREAAYEQYF
TRBJ2-3 NA NA TRBV29-1 TGCAGCGTGCTCCAGGGGGGAGATACGCAGTATTTT CSVLQGGDTQYF
TRBJ1-4 NA few TRBV7-2 TGTGCCAGCAGCTCGCCCCCGGGGCGGGGTGAAAAACTGTTTTTT CASSSPPGRGEKLFF
TRBJ1-2 NA NA TRBV20-1 TGCAGTGCTCCCGGATCGGGGGCGAGCTATGGCTACACCTTC CSAPGSGASYGYTF
TRBJ1-2 NA few TRBV2 TGTGCCAGCAGTCCCTATAACTATGGCTACACCTTC CASSPYNYGYTF
TRBJ2-7 TRBD2 NA TRBV20-1 TGCAGTGCTAGAGTTGCAGCGGGAGGGTCCTACGAGCAGTACTTC CSARVAAGGSYEQYF
TRBJ2-3 NA NA TRBV20-1 TGCAGTGCTAGAGATCCGGGGACTGCCACAGATACGCAGTATTTT CSARDPGTATDTQYF
TRBJ1-6 NA few TRBV27 TGTGCCAGCAGTCTCAGACAGGAGTCCTTACCACTCCACTTT CASSLRQESLPLHF
TRBJ2-1 NA once TRBV15 TGTGCCACCCGGACTGCGGGCAATGAGCAGTTCTTC CATRTAGNEQFF
TRBJ2-3 TRBD1 NA TRBV19 TGTGCCAGTAGTATCCAGGACAGGGGAGATACGCAGTATTTT CASSIQDRGDTQYF
TRBJ1-4 TRBD1 few TRBV5-6 TGTGCCAGCCGAAGACAGGGGAAAGATGAAAAACTGTTTTTT CASRRQGKDEKLFF
TRBJ2-1 NA NA TRBV6-2/TRBV6-3 TGTGCCAGCACTGTGTCATTTGGGTTCAATGAGCAGTTCTTC CASTVSFGFNEQFF
TRBJ1-2 NA NA TRBV10-3 TGTGCCGCCGGGGGTAGCCGGGGCGAATCCTGCACCTTC CAAGGSRGESCTF
TRBJ1-5 NA NA TRBV4-2 TGTGCCAGCAGCCAAGAGTTGGGGGTCAGCAATCAGCCCCAGCATTTT CASSQELGVSNQPQHF
TRBJ2-1 TRBD2 NA TRBV7-9 TGTGCCAGCAGCCCCCGCCTAGCGGGAATCTCCTACAATGAGCAGTTCTTC CASSPRLAGISYNEQFF
TRBJ1-2 NA NA TRBV6-4 TGTGCCAGCAGTGACGTGAACCTCGGGGGCTACACCTTC CASSDVNLGGYTF
TRBJ2-3 TRBD1 NA TRBV7-6 TGTGCCAGCCATCCATGGACAGGGCGACCGGAGGATACGCAGTATTTT CASHPWTGRPEDTQYF
TRBJ2-4 TRBD1 few TRBV2 TGTGCCAGCAGTGCGTCCGGGACAGGGGTTAGGTACTTC CASSASGTGVRYF
TRBJ2-7 NA few TRBV28 TGTGCCAGCAGTGGGAGGACGGGTTACCCCTCCTACGAGCAGTACTTC CASSGRTGYPSYEQYF
TRBJ2-6 TRBD1 NA TRBV29-1 TGCAGCGCAAATGGACAGGGGAGATCGGGGGCCAACGTCCTGACTTTC CSANGQGRSGANVLTF
TRBJ2-1 NA NA TRBV2 TGTGCCAGCAGTGAAGGTTTGGGGACTGGTACCAATGAGCAGTTCTTC CASSEGLGTGTNEQFF
TRBJ2-7 TRBD1 NA TRBV6-1 TGTGCCACCGGCCGGGACAGACTCTACGAGCAGTACTTC CATGRDRLYEQYF
TRBJ2-1 TRBD1 few TRBV20-1 TGCAGTGCTAGAGTTCCACCGGTAAGACAGGGGGCAGCAGGAGAGCAGTTCTTC CSARVPPVRQGAAGEQFF
TRBJ2-1 TRBD2 many TRBV3-1 TGTGCCAGCAGCCAAGCTAGCGGGAGGAAAGGTGGGAATGAGCAGTTCTTC CASSQASGRKGGNEQFF
TRBJ2-1 NA NA TRBV29-1 TGCAGCGTTTCGGGCAGGGTAGATGAGCAGTTCTTC CSVSGRVDEQFF